In its sample, the clone carrying this T cell receptor (beta chain) was seen a few times. The data belong to a study of PD-L1 blockade in urothelial cancer. Study-level background: Most patients, about nine tenths of the roughly 29, were males with bladder-origin cancer. The authors examined blood 3 weeks (second dose) and 6 weeks after treatment start.

CDR1 is LNHDA and CDR2 is SQIVND in the germline V gene (reference sequence). V was trimmed by 7 bases and J by 5 bases, leaving 9 bases between them. The CDR3 is 12 amino acids. Stated time point: peripheral blood 6 weeks after treatment start. Locally advanced or metastatic urothelial carcinoma affected the patients. Assay used: immunoSEQ multiplex PCR; TCRdb lists only in-frame clones, some missing. Of approximately 47,000 clones in the sample, 80% to 90% were seen once. Sequencing was performed on PBMCs, taken around atezolizumab (anti-PD-L1) treatment. The chain employs TRBV19 and TRBJ1-5; D is unclear. This TCR was sampled from a man aged 65 to 85 with urothelial cancer. The CDR3 spells CASTRQDQPQHF. DNA of the CDR3: TGTGCCAGTACCAGGCAGGATCAGCCCCAGCATTTT.